This passage covers 5 T cell receptor beta chains from one sample sequenced in a study of blood T cell repertoires in COVID-19. Produced via immunoSEQ multiplex PCR; TCRdb's table is partial and in-frame only. The sample lists 140,000 to 150,000 clones, roughly 79% occurring once. Sequencing used peripheral blood. Receptors were obtained from a woman in her sixties or seventies with acute or convalescent COVID-19.

This clone was counted once. V usage is TRBV6-7 and J usage is TRBJ1-5; 9 positions match TRBD1. TRBV6-7 is sorted into the ORF group, with uncertain function. The CDR3 is 19 amino acids. V lost 6 bases to trimming and J lost 0 bases; unmatched junction nucleotides: 15. The CDR3 reads CASSHPEAQGAVSNQPQHF. The CDR3 coding sequence is TGTGCCAGCAGCCACCCTGAAGCACAGGGGGCGGTTAGCAATCAGCCCCAGCATTTT.

J is TRBJ2-7 and V is TRBV18, with D perhaps TRBD1 (5 bases). Germline CDR1 and CDR2: KGHSH and LQKENI. This CDR3 is built from 15 residues. The germline V and J ends were trimmed by 3 bases and 0 bases, with 12 bases remaining between them. CDR3 sequence (DNA): TGTGCCAGCTCACCTAGCCCAAGGGGCTCCTACGAGCAGTACTTC. Translation gives CASSPSPRGSYEQYF.

The V call is TRBV5-4, the J call TRBJ2-7; 11 bases match TRBD2. Germline V CDR1 and CDR2: SGHNT, YYREEE (reference sequence). The CDR3 length is 16 residues. Losses at the gene ends were 0 bases for V and 2 bases for J; bases not matched to a gene: 4. The CDR3 nucleotides are TGTGCCAGCAGCTTGGCCGGGACTAGCGGACCCTACGAGCAGTACTTC. This gives the protein CASSLAGTSGPYEQYF.

This chain connects TRBV19 to TRBJ2-1; 15 bases fit TRBD2. With V trimmed by 2 bases and J by 8 bases, 4 bases remained unmatched. The CDR3 has 16 residues. Per the germline V gene, CDR1 is LNHDA and CDR2 is SQIVND (reference sequence). The CDR3 is CASSIRTSGRDYEQFF. The CDR3 coding sequence is TGTGCCAGTAGTATAAGGACTAGCGGGAGGGATTATGAGCAGTTCTTC.

The table lists this clone with a count of one. The rearrangement uses TRBV7-9 and TRBJ2-1; the match to TRBD2 covers 8 bases. The CDR3 contains 17 residues. CDR1 is SEHNR and CDR2 is FQNEAQ in the germline V gene (reference sequence). J lost 9 bases, V lost 3 bases, and 16 bases had no gene match. CDR3: CASSFPHKFGAGGEQFF. The CDR3 region has the DNA TGTGCCAGCAGCTTTCCTCATAAGTTCGGGGCGGGAGGTGAGCAGTTCTTC. Complete variable domain (other parts from reference TRBV7-9 and TRBJ2-1): DTGVSQNPRHKITKRGQNVTFRCDPISEHNRLYWYRQTLGQGPEFLTYFQNEAQLEKSRLLSDRFSAERPKGSFSTLEIQRTEQGDSAMYLCASSFPHKFGAGGEQFFGPGTRLTVL.